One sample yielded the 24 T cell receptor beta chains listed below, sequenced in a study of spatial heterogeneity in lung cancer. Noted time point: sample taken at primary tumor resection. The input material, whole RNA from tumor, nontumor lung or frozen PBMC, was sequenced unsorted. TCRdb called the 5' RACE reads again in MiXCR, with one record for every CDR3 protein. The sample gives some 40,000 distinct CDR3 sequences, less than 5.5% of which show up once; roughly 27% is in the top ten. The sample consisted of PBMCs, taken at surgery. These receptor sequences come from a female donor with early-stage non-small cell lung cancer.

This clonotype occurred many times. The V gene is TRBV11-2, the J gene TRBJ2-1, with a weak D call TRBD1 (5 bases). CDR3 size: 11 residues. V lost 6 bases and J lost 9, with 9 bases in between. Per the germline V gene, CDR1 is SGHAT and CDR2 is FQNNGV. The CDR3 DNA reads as TGTGCCAGCAGTCCAGGGATTGAGCAGTTCTTC. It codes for CASSPGIEQFF.

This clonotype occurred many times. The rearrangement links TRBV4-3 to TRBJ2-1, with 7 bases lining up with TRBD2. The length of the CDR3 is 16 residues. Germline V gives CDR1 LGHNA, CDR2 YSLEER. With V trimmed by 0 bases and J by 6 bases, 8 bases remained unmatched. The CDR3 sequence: CASSQDQGTTGNEQFF. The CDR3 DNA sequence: TGCGCCAGCAGCCAAGATCAAGGGACTACCGGCAATGAGCAGTTCTTC.

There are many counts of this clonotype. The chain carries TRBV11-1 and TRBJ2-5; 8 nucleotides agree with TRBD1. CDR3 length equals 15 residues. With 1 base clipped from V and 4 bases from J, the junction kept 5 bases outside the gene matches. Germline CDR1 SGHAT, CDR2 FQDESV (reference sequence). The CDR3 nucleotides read TGTGCCAGCAGCTTAGAGACAGGGGAGACAGAGACCCAGTACTTC. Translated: CASSLETGETETQYF. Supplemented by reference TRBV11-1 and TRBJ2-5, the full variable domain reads EAEVAQSPRYKITEKSQAVAFWCDPISGHATLYWYRQILGQGPELLVQFQDESVVDDSQLPKDRFSAERLKGVDSTLKIQPAELGDSAMYLCASSLETGETETQYFGPGTRLLVL.

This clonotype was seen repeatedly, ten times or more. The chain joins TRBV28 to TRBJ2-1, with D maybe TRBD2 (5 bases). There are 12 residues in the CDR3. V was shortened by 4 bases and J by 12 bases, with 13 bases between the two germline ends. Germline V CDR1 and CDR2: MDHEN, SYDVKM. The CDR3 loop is CASSSRAGWQFF. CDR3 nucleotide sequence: TGTGCCAGCAGTTCGCGGGCCGGGTGGCAGTTCTTC.

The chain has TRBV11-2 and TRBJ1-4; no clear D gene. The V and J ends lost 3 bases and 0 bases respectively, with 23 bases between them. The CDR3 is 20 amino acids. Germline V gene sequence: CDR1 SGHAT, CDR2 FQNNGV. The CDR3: CASSFLPVTTGLATNEKLFF. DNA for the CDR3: TGTGCCAGCAGCTTCCTACCGGTAACCACGGGCCTTGCAACTAATGAAAAACTGTTTTTT.

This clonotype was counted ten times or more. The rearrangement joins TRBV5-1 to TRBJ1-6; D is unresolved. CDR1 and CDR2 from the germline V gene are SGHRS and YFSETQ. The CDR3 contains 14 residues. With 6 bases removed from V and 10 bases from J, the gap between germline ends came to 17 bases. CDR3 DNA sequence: TGCGCCAGCATGCTAGGCGAGACTTTATCACCCCTCCACTTT. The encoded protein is CASMLGETLSPLHF. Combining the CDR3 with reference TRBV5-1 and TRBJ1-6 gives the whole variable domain KAGVTQTPRYLIKTRGQQVTLSCSPISGHRSVSWYQQTPGQGLQFLFEYFSETQRNKGNFPGRFSGRQFSNSRSEMNVSTLELGDSALYLCASMLGETLSPLHFGNGTRLTVT.

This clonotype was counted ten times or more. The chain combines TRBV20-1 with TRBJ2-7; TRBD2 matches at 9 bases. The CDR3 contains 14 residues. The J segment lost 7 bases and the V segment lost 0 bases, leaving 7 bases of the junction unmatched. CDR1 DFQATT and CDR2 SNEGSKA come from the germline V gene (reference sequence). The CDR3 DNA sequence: TGCAGTGCTAGAGATCCCAGCGGGGGGAGAGAGCAGTACTTC. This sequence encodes CSARDPSGGREQYF.

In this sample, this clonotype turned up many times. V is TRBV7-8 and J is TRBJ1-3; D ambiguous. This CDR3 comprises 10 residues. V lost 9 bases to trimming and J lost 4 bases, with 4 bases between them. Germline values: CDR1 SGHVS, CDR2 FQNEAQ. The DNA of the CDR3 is TGTGCCAGTGGCGGAAACACCATATATTTT. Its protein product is CASGGNTIYF.

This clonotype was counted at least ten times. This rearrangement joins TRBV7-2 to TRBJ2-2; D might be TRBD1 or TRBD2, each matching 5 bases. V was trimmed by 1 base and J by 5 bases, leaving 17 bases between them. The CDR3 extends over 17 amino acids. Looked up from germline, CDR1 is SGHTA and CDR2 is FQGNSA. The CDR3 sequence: CASSLESSVGRTGELFF. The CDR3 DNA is TGTGCCAGCAGCTTAGAATCTTCGGTGGGACGGACCGGGGAGCTGTTTTTT.

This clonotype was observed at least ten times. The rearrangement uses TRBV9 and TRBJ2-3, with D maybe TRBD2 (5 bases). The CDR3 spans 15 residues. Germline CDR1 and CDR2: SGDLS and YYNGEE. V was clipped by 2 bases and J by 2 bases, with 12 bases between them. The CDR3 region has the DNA TGTGCCAGCAGCGTCCGCGGGCAGATCACAGATACGCAGTATTTT. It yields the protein CASSVRGQITDTQYF. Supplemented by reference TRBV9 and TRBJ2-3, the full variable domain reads DSGVTQTPKHLITATGQRVTLRCSPRSGDLSVYWYQQSLDQGLQFLIQYYNGEERAKGNILERFSAQQFPDLHSELNLSSLELGDSALYFCASSVRGQITDTQYFGPGTRLTVL.

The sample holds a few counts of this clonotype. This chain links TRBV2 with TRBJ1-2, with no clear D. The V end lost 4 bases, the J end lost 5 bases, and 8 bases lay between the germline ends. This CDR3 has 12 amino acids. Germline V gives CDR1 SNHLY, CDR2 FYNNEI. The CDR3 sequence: CASSGELYGYTF. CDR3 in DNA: TGTGCCAGCAGTGGGGAATTGTATGGCTACACCTTC.

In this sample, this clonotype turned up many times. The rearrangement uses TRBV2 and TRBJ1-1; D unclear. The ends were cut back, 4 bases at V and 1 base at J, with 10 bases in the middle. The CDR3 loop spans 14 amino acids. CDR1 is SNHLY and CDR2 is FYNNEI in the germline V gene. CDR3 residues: CASSVLWANTEAFF. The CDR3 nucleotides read TGTGCCAGCAGTGTATTGTGGGCGAACACTGAAGCTTTCTTT.

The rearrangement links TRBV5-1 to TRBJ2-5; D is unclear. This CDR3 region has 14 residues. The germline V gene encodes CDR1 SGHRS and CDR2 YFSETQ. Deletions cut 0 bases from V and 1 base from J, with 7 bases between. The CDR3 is CASSLATPQETQYF. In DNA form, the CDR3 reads TGCGCCAGCAGCTTGGCGACTCCCCAAGAGACCCAGTACTTC.

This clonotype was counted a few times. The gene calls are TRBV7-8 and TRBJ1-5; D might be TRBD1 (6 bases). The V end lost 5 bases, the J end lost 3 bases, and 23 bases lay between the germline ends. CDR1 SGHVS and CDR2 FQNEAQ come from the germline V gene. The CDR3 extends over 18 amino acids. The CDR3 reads CASSPPHRERSSNQPQHF. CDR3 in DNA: TGTGCCAGCAGCCCTCCGCACAGGGAAAGGTCTTCCAATCAGCCCCAGCATTTT.

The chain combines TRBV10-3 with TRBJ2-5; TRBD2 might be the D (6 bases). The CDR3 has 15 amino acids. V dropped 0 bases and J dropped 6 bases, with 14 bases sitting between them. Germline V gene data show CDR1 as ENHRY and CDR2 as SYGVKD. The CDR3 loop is CAISESGGTSKTQYF. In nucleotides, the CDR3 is TGTGCCATCAGTGAGTCAGGAGGGACTTCAAAGACCCAGTACTTC.

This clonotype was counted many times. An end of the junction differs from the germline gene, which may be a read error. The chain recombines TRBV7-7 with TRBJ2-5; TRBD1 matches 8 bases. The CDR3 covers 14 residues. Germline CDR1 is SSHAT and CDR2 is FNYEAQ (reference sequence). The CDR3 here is CASSRDRGQETQYF. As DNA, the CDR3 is TGTGCTAGCAGCCGAGACAGGGGCCAAGAGACCCAGTACTTC.

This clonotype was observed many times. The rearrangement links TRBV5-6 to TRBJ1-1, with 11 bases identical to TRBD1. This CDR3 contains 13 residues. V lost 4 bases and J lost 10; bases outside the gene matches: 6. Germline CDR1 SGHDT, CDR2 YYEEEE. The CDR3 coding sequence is TGTGCCAGCAGCCTATGGGACAGGGGGATAGCTTTCTTT. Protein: CASSLWDRGIAFF.

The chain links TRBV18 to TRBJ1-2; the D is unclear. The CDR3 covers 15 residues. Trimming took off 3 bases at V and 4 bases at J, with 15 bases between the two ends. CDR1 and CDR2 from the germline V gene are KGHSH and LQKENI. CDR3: CASSPYTENLYGYTF. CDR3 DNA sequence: TGTGCCAGCTCACCGTATACGGAAAACCTCTATGGCTACACCTTC.

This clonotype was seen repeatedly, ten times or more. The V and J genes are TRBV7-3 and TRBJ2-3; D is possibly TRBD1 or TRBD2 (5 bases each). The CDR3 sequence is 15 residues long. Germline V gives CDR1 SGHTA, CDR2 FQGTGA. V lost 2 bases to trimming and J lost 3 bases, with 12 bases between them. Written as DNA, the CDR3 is TGTGCCAGCAGCTTAGAGGGGCTGGGGACAGATACGCAGTATTTT. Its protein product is CASSLEGLGTDTQYF.

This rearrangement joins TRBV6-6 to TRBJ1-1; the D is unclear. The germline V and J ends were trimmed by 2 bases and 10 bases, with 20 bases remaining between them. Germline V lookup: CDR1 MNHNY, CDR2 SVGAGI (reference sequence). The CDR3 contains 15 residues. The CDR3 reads CASSYGDRLKRGAFF. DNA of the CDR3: TGTGCCAGCAGTTACGGTGACCGACTAAAGAGAGGAGCTTTCTTT.

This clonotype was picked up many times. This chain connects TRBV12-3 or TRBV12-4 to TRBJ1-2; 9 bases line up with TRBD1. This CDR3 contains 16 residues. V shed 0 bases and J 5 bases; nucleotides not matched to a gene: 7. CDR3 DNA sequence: TGTGCCAGCAGTTTAGCGCGAACAGGGGGCGCATATGGCTACACCTTC. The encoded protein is CASSLARTGGAYGYTF.

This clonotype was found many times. The CDR3 reads CASSPQTGFETQYF. The CDR3 nucleotides read TGTGCCAGCTCACCACAAACAGGGTTCGAGACCCAGTACTTC. This rearrangement joins TRBV18 to TRBJ2-5; D perhaps matches TRBD1 (6 bases). In germline, CDR1 is KGHSH, CDR2 LQKENI. The CDR3 length is 14 residues. Trimming left V 1 base short and J 5 bases short, with 11 bases between.

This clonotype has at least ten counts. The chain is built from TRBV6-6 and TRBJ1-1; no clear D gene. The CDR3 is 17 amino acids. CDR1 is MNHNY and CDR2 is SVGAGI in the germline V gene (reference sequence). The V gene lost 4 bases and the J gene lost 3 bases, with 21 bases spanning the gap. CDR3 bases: TGTGCCAGCAGTTTCCTATCGCCCGCCCTGGTGGACACTGAAGCTTTCTTT. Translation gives CASSFLSPALVDTEAFF.

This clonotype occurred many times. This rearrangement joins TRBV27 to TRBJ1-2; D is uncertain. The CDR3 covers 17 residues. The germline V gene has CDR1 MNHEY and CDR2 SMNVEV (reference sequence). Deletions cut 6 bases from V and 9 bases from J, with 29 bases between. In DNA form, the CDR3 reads TGTGCCAGCAGCGGAAAAACAGAGATTCTTAACCATATGAGCTACACCTTC. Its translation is CASSGKTEILNHMSYTF.